These 29 T cell receptor beta chains came from one sample sequenced in a study of CXCR3-negative and CXCR3-positive naive CD8 T cells. Via 5' RACE with UMI labels, TRB cDNA libraries were prepared. Using the 5' RACE reads, TCRdb records one entry per CDR3 protein without DNA. The sample holds about 130,000 distinct CDR3 sequences. The source material was naive CXCR3- CD8+ T cells from blood. The subset was: CD45RO-CCR7+CD27+CD95- naive CD8+ T cells lacking CXCR3 (TNR3-). Receptors originate from a human donor in good health. Some clones in this sample may be carry-over from other donors' samples.

The V gene is TRBV12-3 or TRBV12-4, the J gene TRBJ2-5. The CDR3 is made up of 18 amino acids. CDR3 sequence: CASRLGQTYGRLQETQYF.

This chain connects TRBV29-1 to TRBJ2-7; TCRdb selects TRBD2, and the lack of DNA leaves this call unchecked. There are 13 residues in the CDR3. Looked up from germline, CDR1 is SQVTM and CDR2 is ANQGSEA. This CDR3 is CSVVSFAGDGQYF.

The chain uses TRBV20-1 and TRBJ2-1; TCRdb selects TRBD2, and the lack of DNA leaves this call unchecked. Germline loops: CDR1 DFQATT, CDR2 SNEGSKA (reference sequence). The CDR3 runs to 16 residues. CDR3 residues: CSARIRTSGPFNEQFF.

The V call is TRBV20-1, the J call TRBJ2-7. The length of the CDR3 is 11 residues. Germline V gives CDR1 DFQATT, CDR2 SNEGSKA (reference sequence). The CDR3 is CSARADSEQYF.

The CDR3 loop reads CASSQDHQQPQHF. This sequence joins TRBV3-1 and TRBJ1-5. The CDR3 spans 13 residues. Germline CDR1 LGHDT, CDR2 YNNKEL (reference sequence).

The chain carries TRBV5-1 and TRBJ2-2; TCRdb outputs TRBD2, but without DNA this stays unchecked. This CDR3 is 14 amino acids long. Germline loops: CDR1 SGHRS, CDR2 YFSETQ. CDR3: CASSLEGLAGELFF.

The rearrangement links TRBV28 to TRBJ2-1; TCRdb designates TRBD1, a call that cannot be tested without DNA. Germline CDR1 reads MDHEN; CDR2 reads SYDVKM. The CDR3 is 14 residues long. The CDR3: CASTLGQSYNEQFF.

The chain combines TRBV4-2 with TRBJ2-7; TCRdb calls TRBD2, which cannot be checked without DNA. The length of the CDR3 is 13 residues. Germline V gene sequence: CDR1 LGHNA, CDR2 YNFKEQ. CDR3 region: CASSFERTYEQYF.

The CDR3 reads CASSSGTGTLVDIQYF. The V and J genes are TRBV7-9 and TRBJ2-4; TCRdb proposes TRBD1, but this gene call is untestable without DNA. The CDR3 has 16 residues. In germline, CDR1 is SEHNR, CDR2 FQNEAQ (reference sequence).

The V gene is TRBV4-2, the J gene TRBJ2-7; the TCRdb D gene call, TRBD1, has no DNA to confirm it. The germline V gene encodes CDR1 LGHNA and CDR2 YNFKEQ. The CDR3 loop spans 16 amino acids. The CDR3 loop is CASSQETGTQSYEQYF.

The V and J genes are TRBV5-1 and TRBJ2-7. The germline gives CDR1 SGHRS, CDR2 YFSETQ. The CDR3 runs to 14 residues. The CDR3 sequence is CASSFWGSSYEQYF.

V and J are TRBV29-1 and TRBJ2-7; absent DNA, TCRdb's TRBD1 call cannot be checked. In germline, CDR1 is SQVTM, CDR2 ANQGSEA. The CDR3 has 14 residues. CDR3 amino acids: CSAPQGIGSYEQYF.

This chain joins TRBV4-1 and TRBJ1-2. Germline CDR1 is MGHRA and CDR2 is YSYEKL. The CDR3 covers 11 residues. CDR3 sequence reads: CASSQEGGYTF.

This rearrangement joins TRBV19 to TRBJ2-7; TCRdb returns TRBD1, unconfirmable since there is no DNA. The germline V gene encodes CDR1 LNHDA and CDR2 SQIVND (reference sequence). The CDR3 contains 15 residues. The CDR3 spells CASRITGDSSYEQYF.

V and J are TRBV15 and TRBJ2-1. This CDR3 spans 12 amino acids. CDR1 is LNHNV and CDR2 is YYDKDF in the germline V gene (reference sequence). CDR3 sequence: CATSRAENEQFF.

This chain connects TRBV13 to TRBJ2-7; as DNA is missing, the TRBD1 call by TCRdb cannot be tested. The CDR3 loop spans 15 amino acids. Looked up from germline, CDR1 is PRHDT and CDR2 is FYEKMQ (reference sequence). The CDR3 reads CASSRTGIIPYEQYF.

The V call is TRBV5-1, the J call TRBJ2-2. The CDR3 is 13 amino acids. Germline CDR1 and CDR2: SGHRS and YFSETQ. CDR3 in amino acids: CASSGLFTGELFF.

V and J are TRBV7-2 and TRBJ2-1; with no DNA, the TCRdb D assignment of TRBD2 cannot be verified. The length of the CDR3 is 14 residues. CDR1 and CDR2 from the germline V gene are SGHTA and FQGNSA. Here the CDR3 reads CASSSLAGPDEQFF.

The genes are TRBV29-1 and TRBJ2-3; TCRdb gives TRBD2 as the D gene, but with no DNA this cannot be confirmed. The germline CDR1 and CDR2 sequences are SQVTM and ANQGSEA. This CDR3 has 13 residues. CDR3 loop: CSVEYSGTDTQYF.

This sequence joins TRBV12-3 or TRBV12-4 and TRBJ2-5; absent DNA, TCRdb's TRBD1 call cannot be checked. CDR3 length: 14 amino acids. CDR3 protein: CASSLEAGVETQYF.

This sequence joins TRBV12-3 or TRBV12-4 and TRBJ2-7; TCRdb's D call, TRBD1, is unchecked because there is no DNA. The CDR3 has 15 amino acids. The CDR3: CASSLGGAAVYEQYF.

V is TRBV19 and J is TRBJ2-1. Germline values: CDR1 LNHDA, CDR2 SQIVND (reference sequence). This CDR3 has 14 amino acids. The CDR3 reads CASSIPSRPHEQFF.

V is TRBV7-8 and J is TRBJ1-3; TCRdb outputs TRBD1, but without DNA this stays unchecked. Looked up from germline, CDR1 is SGHVS and CDR2 is FQNEAQ. CDR3 length: 16 residues. This chain's CDR3 is CASSPQTGGAGNTIYF.

J is TRBJ1-1 and V is TRBV20-1. The CDR3 totals 15 residues. The germline V gene encodes CDR1 DFQATT and CDR2 SNEGSKA (reference sequence). The chain's CDR3 is CSARDVRGMNTEAFF.

CDR3 region: CSVEEGAKSSYEQYF. The chain has TRBV29-1 and TRBJ2-7; the TCRdb call, TRBD1, lacks DNA for checking. This CDR3 has 15 amino acids. Looked up from germline, CDR1 is SQVTM and CDR2 is ANQGSEA.

The genes are TRBV11-2 and TRBJ2-1; TCRdb's D gene call, TRBD1, goes unchecked for lack of DNA. The CDR3 consists of 16 residues. Looked up from germline, CDR1 is SGHAT and CDR2 is FQNNGV. The CDR3 reads CASSTGQGPTYNEQFF.

The CDR3 loop reads CASRFGTSVIF. The chain couples TRBV6-2 or TRBV6-3 to TRBJ2-1; TCRdb's D call of TRBD2 is untestable without DNA. Germline V gene data show CDR1 as MNHEY and CDR2 as SVGEGT. This CDR3 has 11 amino acids.

The chain combines TRBV6-2 or TRBV6-3 with TRBJ2-1; the TCRdb D gene call, TRBD2, has no DNA to confirm it. This CDR3 spans 11 amino acids. Germline V lookup: CDR1 MNHEY, CDR2 SVGEGT. CDR3 region: CASRALAEQFF.

This chain links TRBV6-5 with TRBJ2-6; TCRdb picks TRBD1, but there is no DNA to check that call. The CDR3 loop spans 19 amino acids. Germline V gene sequence: CDR1 MNHEY, CDR2 SVGAGI. The CDR3 is CASSLRFRGGSSGANVLTF.